The clone carrying this T cell receptor beta chain is a singleton in its sample. The data are from a study of OX40 agonist ivuxolimab in advanced cancers. TCRdb's table, derived via immunoSEQ multiplex PCR, lists solely in-frame clones and lacks some. This table has tens of thousands of clones, roughly 80% appearing once. Germline V gene data show CDR1 as LNHNV and CDR2 as YYDKDF (reference sequence). Trimming removed 0 bases at V and 0 bases at J, with 5 bases between. This CDR3 spans 14 amino acids. Specimen: CD4+ or CD8+ T cells sorted from blood, collected in a trial of the OX40 agonist ivuxolimab. The receptor was derived from an adult with an advanced solid tumor such as melanoma, head and neck, liver or kidney cancer. This chain uses TRBV15 with TRBJ1-1; D unresolved. The CDR3 reads CATSRDTMNTEAFF. CDR3 in DNA: TGTGCCACCAGCAGAGATACCATGAACACTGAAGCTTTCTTT. Based on the CDR3 plus reference TRBV15 and TRBJ1-1, the full variable domain is DAMVIQNPRYQVTQFGKPVTLSCSQTLNHNVMYWYQQKSSQAPKLLFHYYDKDFNNEADTPDNFQSRRPNTSFCFLDIRSPGLGDTAMYLCATSRDTMNTEAFFGQGTRLTVV.